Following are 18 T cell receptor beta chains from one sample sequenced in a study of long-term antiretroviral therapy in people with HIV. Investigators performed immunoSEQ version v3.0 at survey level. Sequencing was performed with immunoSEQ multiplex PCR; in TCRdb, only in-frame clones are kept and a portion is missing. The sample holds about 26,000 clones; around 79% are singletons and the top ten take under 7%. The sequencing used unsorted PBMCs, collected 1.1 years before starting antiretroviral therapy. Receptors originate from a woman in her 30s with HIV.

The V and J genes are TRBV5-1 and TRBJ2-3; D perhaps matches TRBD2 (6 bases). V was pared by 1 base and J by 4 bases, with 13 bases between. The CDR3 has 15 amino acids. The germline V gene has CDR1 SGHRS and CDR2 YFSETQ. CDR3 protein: CASSLLRGDADTQYF. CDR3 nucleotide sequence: TGCGCCAGCAGCTTGCTGCGGGGTGACGCAGATACGCAGTATTTT.

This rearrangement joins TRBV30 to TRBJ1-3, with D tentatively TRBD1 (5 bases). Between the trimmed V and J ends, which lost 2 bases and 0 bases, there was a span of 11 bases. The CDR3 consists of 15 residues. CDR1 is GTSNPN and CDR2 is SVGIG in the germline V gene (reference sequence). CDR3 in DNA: TGTGCCTGGAGTCGTGACAGTTACTCTGGAAACACCATATATTTT. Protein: CAWSRDSYSGNTIYF.

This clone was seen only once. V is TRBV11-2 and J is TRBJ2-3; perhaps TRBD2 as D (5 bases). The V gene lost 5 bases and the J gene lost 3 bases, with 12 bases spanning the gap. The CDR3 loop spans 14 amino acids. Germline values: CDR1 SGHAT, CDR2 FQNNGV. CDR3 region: CASSLGVATDTQYF. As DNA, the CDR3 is TGTGCCAGCAGCCTCGGGGTAGCGACAGATACGCAGTATTTT.

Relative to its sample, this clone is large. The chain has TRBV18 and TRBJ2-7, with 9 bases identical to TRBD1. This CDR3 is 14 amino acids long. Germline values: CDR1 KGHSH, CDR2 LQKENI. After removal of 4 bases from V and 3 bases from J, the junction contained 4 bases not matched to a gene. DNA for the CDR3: TGTGCCAGCTCACTGGGACAGGGACTCTACGAGCAGTACTTC. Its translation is CASSLGQGLYEQYF.

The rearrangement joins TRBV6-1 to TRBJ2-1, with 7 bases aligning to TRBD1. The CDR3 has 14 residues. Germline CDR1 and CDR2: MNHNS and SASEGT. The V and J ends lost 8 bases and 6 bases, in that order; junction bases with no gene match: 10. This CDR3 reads CASGRQGSSNEQFF. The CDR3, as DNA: TGTGCCAGCGGGAGACAGGGAAGTTCCAATGAGCAGTTCTTC.

The CDR3 reads CASRFPGQEGDEQFF. CDR3 coding DNA: TGTGCCAGCCGGTTTCCGGGACAGGAGGGTGATGAGCAGTTCTTC. V gene TRBV6-6 combines with J gene TRBJ2-1; 8 bases line up with TRBD1. Trimming cost V 8 bases and J 8 bases; bases outside gene matches: 14. There are 15 residues in the CDR3. CDR1 and CDR2 (germline): MNHNY, SVGAGI (reference sequence).

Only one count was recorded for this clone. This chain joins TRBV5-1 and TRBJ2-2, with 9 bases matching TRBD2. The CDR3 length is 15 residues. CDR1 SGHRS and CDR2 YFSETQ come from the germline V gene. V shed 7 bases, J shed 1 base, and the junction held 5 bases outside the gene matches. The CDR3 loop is CASRQAGGNTGELFF. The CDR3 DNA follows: TGCGCCAGCCGTCAAGCGGGGGGGAACACCGGGGAGCTGTTTTTT.

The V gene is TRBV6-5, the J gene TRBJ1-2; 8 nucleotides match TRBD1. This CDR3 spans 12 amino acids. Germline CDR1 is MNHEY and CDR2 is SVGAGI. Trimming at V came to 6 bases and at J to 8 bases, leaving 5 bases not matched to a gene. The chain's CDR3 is CASRRTGTGYTF. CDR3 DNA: TGTGCCAGCAGACGGACAGGGACCGGCTACACCTTC.

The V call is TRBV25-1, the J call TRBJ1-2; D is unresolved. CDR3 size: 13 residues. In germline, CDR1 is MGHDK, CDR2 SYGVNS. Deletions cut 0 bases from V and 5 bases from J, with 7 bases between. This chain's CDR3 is CASSEYPQYGYTF. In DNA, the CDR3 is TGTGCCAGCAGTGAATACCCACAGTATGGCTACACCTTC.

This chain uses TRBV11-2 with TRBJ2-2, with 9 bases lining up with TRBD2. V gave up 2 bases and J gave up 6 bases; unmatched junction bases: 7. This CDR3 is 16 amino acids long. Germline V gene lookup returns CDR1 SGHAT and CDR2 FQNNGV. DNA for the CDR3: TGTGCCAGCAGCTTATTGCGGGGGGGAAGGGCCGGGGAGCTGTTTTTT. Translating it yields CASSLLRGGRAGELFF.

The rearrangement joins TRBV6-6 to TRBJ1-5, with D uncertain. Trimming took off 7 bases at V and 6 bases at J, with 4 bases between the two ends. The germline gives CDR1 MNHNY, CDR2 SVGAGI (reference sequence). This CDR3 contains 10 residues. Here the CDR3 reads CASNSQPQHF. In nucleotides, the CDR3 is TGTGCCAGCAACAGTCAGCCCCAGCATTTT.

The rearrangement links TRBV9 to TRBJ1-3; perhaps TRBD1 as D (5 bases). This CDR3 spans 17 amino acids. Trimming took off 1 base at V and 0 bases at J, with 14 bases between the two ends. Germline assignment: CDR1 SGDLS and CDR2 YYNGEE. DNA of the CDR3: TGTGCCAGCAGCGTACAGGGAGACCGTCTCTCTGGAAACACCATATATTTT. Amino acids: CASSVQGDRLSGNTIYF.

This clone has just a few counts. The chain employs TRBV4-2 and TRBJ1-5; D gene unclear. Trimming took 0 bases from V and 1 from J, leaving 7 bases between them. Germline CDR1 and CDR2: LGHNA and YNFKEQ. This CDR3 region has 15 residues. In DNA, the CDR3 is TGTGCCAGCAGCCAAGACCCGGCAAGCAATCAGCCCCAGCATTTT. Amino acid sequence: CASSQDPASNQPQHF.

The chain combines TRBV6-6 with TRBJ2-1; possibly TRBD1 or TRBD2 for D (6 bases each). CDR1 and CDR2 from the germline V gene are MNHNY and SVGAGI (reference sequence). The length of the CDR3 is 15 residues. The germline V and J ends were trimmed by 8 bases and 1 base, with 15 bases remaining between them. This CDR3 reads CASEGGVWSYNEQFF. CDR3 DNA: TGTGCCAGCGAGGGGGGAGTTTGGTCCTACAATGAGCAGTTCTTC.

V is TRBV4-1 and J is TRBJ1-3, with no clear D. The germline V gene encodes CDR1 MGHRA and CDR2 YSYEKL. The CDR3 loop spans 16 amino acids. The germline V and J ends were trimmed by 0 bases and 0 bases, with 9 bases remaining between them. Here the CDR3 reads CASSQDWRTSGNTIYF. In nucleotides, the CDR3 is TGCGCCAGCAGCCAAGATTGGCGGACCTCTGGAAACACCATATATTTT.

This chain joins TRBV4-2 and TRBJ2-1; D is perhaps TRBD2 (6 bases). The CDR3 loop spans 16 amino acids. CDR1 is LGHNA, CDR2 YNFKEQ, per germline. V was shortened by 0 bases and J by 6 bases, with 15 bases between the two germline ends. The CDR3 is CASSQEGVGGINEQFF. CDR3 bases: TGTGCCAGCAGCCAAGAAGGTGTCGGGGGTATCAATGAGCAGTTCTTC.

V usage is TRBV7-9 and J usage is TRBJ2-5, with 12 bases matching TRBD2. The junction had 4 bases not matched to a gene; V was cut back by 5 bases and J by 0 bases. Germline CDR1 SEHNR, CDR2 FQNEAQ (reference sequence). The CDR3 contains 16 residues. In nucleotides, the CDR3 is TGTGCCAGCAGCCGGACTAGCGGGGCGTACCAAGAGACCCAGTACTTC. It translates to CASSRTSGAYQETQYF. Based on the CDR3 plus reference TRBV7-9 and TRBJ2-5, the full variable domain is DTGVSQNPRHKITKRGQNVTFRCDPISEHNRLYWYRQTLGQGPEFLTYFQNEAQLEKSRLLSDRFSAERPKGSFSTLEIQRTEQGDSAMYLCASSRTSGAYQETQYFGPGTRLLVL.

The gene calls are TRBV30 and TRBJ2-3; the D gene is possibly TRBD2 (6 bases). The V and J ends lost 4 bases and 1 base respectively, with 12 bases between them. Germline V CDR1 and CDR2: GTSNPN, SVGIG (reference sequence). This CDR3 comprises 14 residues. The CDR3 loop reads CAWMRGLGTDTQYF. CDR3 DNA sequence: TGTGCCTGGATGCGGGGACTCGGCACAGATACGCAGTATTTT.